The clone carrying this T cell receptor beta chain came up a few times. The CDR3 contains 13 residues. Germline-derived CDR1 and CDR2 are SGHVS and FQNEAQ. V dropped 5 bases and J dropped 1; count of bases not matched to a gene: 0. This record belongs to a study of blood T cell repertoires in COVID-19. Study-level information: Samples representing acute and convalescent COVID-19 were sourced from the United States, Italy and Spain.

Original data processing: Reference gene primers were amplified, and this amplification served to estimate nucleated cell counts. The assay was immunoSEQ multiplex PCR, and TCRdb's table has in-frame clones only and misses some. The D gene and trimming were derived from the DNA, and the V and J assignments and clone size from that table. Counted here are roughly 120,000 clones, roughly 80% occurring once; the ten biggest clones make up 7% to 9.5%. The rearrangement links TRBV7-8 to TRBJ1-1; 8 positions match TRBD1. The receptor's source is a man between 65 and 79 years old with acute or convalescent COVID-19. Sequenced: peripheral blood. As DNA, the CDR3 is TGTGCCAGCAGCGACAGGGGGAACACTGAAGCTTTCTTT. Translating it yields CASSDRGNTEAFF.